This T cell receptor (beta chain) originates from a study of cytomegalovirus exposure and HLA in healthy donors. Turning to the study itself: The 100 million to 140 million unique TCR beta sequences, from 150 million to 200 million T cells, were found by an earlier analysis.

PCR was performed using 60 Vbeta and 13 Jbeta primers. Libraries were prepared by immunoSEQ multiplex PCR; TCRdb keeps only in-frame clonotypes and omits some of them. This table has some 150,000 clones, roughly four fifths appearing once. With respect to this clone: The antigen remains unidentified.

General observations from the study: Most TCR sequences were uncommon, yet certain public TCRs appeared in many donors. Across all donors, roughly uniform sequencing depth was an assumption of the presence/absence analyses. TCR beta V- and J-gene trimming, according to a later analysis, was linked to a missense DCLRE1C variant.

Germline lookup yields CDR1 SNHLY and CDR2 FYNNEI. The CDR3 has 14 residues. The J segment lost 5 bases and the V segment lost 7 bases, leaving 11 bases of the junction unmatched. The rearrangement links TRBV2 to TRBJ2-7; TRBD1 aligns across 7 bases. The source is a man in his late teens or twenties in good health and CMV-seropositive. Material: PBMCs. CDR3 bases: TGTGCCAGCACCCTTATGGGGACAGCTAACGAGCAGTACTTC. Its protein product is CASTLMGTANEQYF.